These 3 T cell receptor beta chains were sequenced from one sample in a study of T cell responses to AZD1222 COVID-19 vaccine. TCRdb's copy holds only in-frame clones and misses some; the assay was immunoSEQ multiplex PCR. The data show about 120,000 clones, 85% to 95% seen once. The sample was peripheral blood, taken 28 days after the second AZD1222 dose. Every receptor here comes from an adult who received the AZD1222 COVID-19 vaccine.

The rearrangement links TRBV6-2 or TRBV6-3 to TRBJ1-3, with a weak D call TRBD1 (6 bases). Per germline, CDR1 MNHEY and CDR2 SVGEGT. The V end lost 6 bases, the J end lost 0 bases, and 12 bases lay between the germline ends. The CDR3 loop spans 15 amino acids. The CDR3 DNA reads as TGTGCCAGCAGCCCCTGGACAGCCTCTGGAAACACCATATATTTT. This sequence encodes CASSPWTASGNTIYF.

This clone came up once. The V call is TRBV27, the J call TRBJ1-5; D call uncertain. The germline CDR1 and CDR2 sequences are MNHEY and SMNVEV (reference sequence). The CDR3 runs 13 residues. Trimming pared 4 bases from V and 11 bases from J, leaving 15 bases between. CDR3: CASSSQADLAQHF. CDR3 coding DNA: TGTGCCAGCAGTTCCCAAGCAGACTTGGCCCAGCATTTT.

The chain joins TRBV27 to TRBJ2-2, with D unclear. The CDR3 runs 15 residues. Germline values: CDR1 MNHEY, CDR2 SMNVEV (reference sequence). Trimming pared 1 base from V and 2 bases from J, leaving 8 bases between. This chain's CDR3 is CASSLWSPNTGELFF. The CDR3 DNA follows: TGTGCCAGCAGTTTATGGTCCCCTAACACCGGGGAGCTGTTTTTT.